A single sample is the source of the 2 T cell receptor beta chains below, sequenced in a study of T cells in Graves' hyperthyroidism and ophthalmopathy. Amplification yielded TCR beta CDR3 regions, with RNA transcripts as the source. A set of HTBI primers served as the primers for a first-round RT-PCR of the TCR CDR3. One entry per CDR3 protein, called by TCRdb with MiXCR from the multiplex PCR reads. The sample gives over 700,000 distinct CDR3 sequences, approximately 18% of which show up once; about a sixth is in the top ten. The sequencing input was blood. The receptors derive from a woman aged 50 to 60 with Graves' hyperthyroidism that later progressed to Graves' ophthalmopathy.

The chain's CDR3 is CASSPAGSLTGELFF. CDR3 nucleotide sequence: TGTGCCAGCAGCCCGGCAGGGAGCCTCACCGGGGAGCTGTTTTTT. V and J are TRBV7-6 and TRBJ2-2; D is tentatively TRBD1 or TRBD2 (5 bases each). CDR3 length: 15 residues. Trimming shortened V by 5 bases and J by 4 bases, and 14 bases separated the two germline ends. Germline values: CDR1 SGHVS, CDR2 FNYEAQ.

This clonotype was seen only a few times. V usage is TRBV12-3 or TRBV12-4 and J usage is TRBJ1-3, with 7 bases fitting TRBD1. The CDR3 has 16 amino acids. Losses at the gene ends were 7 bases for V and 2 bases for J; bases not matched to a gene: 11. CDR3 protein: CASIKGDQGAGNTIYF. The CDR3 nucleotides are TGTGCCAGCATTAAGGGTGATCAGGGGGCTGGAAACACCATATATTTT.